This T cell receptor beta chain was documented in a study of blood T cell repertoires in COVID-19. At the level of the study: Whether acute or convalescent, the COVID-19 samples came from the United States, Italy and Spain. Sample material is recorded as cDNA or gDNA derived from T cells, B-cell-depleted T cells, or PBMCs.

In the original processing: Estimation of nucleated cell counts was performed using reference gene primer amplification. Generated by immunoSEQ multiplex PCR, the TCRdb table keeps only in-frame clones and is missing some. Clone size and the V and J calls come from that table; the DNA yielded D and trimming. The sample contains some 140,000 clones, approximately 88% of which appear only once. CDR3 length equals 11 residues. V lost 9 bases and J 1 base, leaving 6 bases between the germline ends. Germline V gene lookup returns CDR1 ENHRY and CDR2 SYGVKD. Participants came from roughly 23 US areas, aged about 18 to 100 years.

This TCR was sampled from a man between 40 and 49 years old with acute COVID-19. The sample comprised PBMCs or T cells enriched from blood (not recorded which). The chain uses TRBV10-3 and TRBJ1-1; D gene ambiguous. CDR3 bases: TGTGCCATTTCGGGGAACACTGAAGCTTTCTTT. It codes for CAISGNTEAFF.